Listed below are T cell receptor beta chains from one sample, sequenced in a study of shared clonotypes between healthy human individuals. Libraries were prepared by immunoSEQ multiplex PCR; TCRdb keeps only in-frame clonotypes and omits some of them. Seen here are about 2.4 million clones, around nine tenths observed once, and the top ten hold under 0.15%. Sample: naive CD4+ T cells sorted from blood. These receptors originate from a man aged 18 to 29 in good health. Each CDR3 is given with its conserved first and last residue. The D gene is left open where the match is weak. Clone size, where shown, is once, few, many, or a class for clones that have expanded.

D	V	J	size	CDR3	DNA
-	TRBV7-9	TRBJ2-1	-	CASSLVSGAIGDEQFF	TGTGCCAGCAGCTTAGTTTCAGGGGCTATCGGCGATGAGCAGTTCTTC
TRBD1	TRBV7-2	TRBJ1-2	-	CASSLPGQVGGGYTF	TGTGCCAGCAGCTTACCGGGACAGGTCGGGGGTGGCTACACCTTC
-	TRBV10-2	TRBJ2-3	-	CASSEGGSRKTDTQYF	TGCGCCAGCAGTGAGGGAGGGAGCAGGAAGACAGATACGCAGTATTTT
TRBD1	TRBV10-3	TRBJ2-1	-	CATRDRVVNEQFF	TGTGCCACCCGGGACAGGGTTGTTAATGAGCAGTTCTTC
-	TRBV11-2	TRBJ2-5	-	CASSLDRGPAETQYF	TGTGCCAGCAGCTTAGATCGGGGTCCGGCAGAGACCCAGTACTTC
-	TRBV4-2	TRBJ2-2	once	CASSVVGSNTGELFF	TGTGCCAGCAGTGTAGTTGGCTCCAACACCGGGGAGCTGTTTTTT
-	TRBV10-3	TRBJ2-7	-	CAISWDISYEQYF	TGTGCCATCAGTTGGGACATCTCCTACGAGCAGTACTTC
TRBD2	TRBV4-1	TRBJ2-7	-	CASSQETSGSSYEQYF	TGCGCCAGCAGCCAAGAGACTAGCGGGAGTTCCTACGAGCAGTACTTC
TRBD2	TRBV6-6	TRBJ2-7	-	CASSQLGGGGASEQYF	TGTGCCAGCAGCCAGTTAGGAGGCGGGGGGGCCAGTGAGCAGTACTTC
-	TRBV30	TRBJ1-3	once	CAWNLGGSLDTIYF	TGTGCCTGGAACTTGGGGGGAAGTTTGGACACCATATATTTT
TRBD2	TRBV6-5	TRBJ2-2	-	CASSYSGELFTGELFF	TGTGCCAGCAGTTATAGCGGGGAACTTTTCACCGGGGAGCTGTTTTTT
TRBD2	TRBV7-9	TRBJ2-1	-	CASSLAAGGKNEQFF	TGTGCCAGCAGCTTAGCGGCGGGAGGGAAGAATGAGCAGTTCTTC
-	TRBV10-1	TRBJ2-3	-	CASSTGTSTDTQYF	TGCGCCAGCAGCACCGGGACTAGCACAGATACGCAGTATTTT
TRBD2	TRBV11-1	TRBJ2-2	once	CASSFGLAGGPNTGELFF	TGTGCCAGCAGCTTTGGACTAGCGGGGGGGCCGAACACCGGGGAGCTGTTTTTT
-	TRBV28	TRBJ1-4	-	CASSLRGPNEKLFF	TGTGCCAGCAGCCTCAGGGGACCTAATGAAAAACTGTTTTTT
TRBD1	TRBV11-3	TRBJ2-1	-	CASSFRQGSYNEQFF	TGTGCCAGCAGCTTCCGACAGGGCTCCTACAATGAGCAGTTCTTC
-	TRBV19	TRBJ2-6	-	CATRQTGANVLTF	TGTGCCACCCGCCAGACTGGGGCCAACGTCCTGACTTTC
TRBD1	TRBV6-5	TRBJ2-7	-	CASSYSRGLFEQYF	TGTGCCAGCAGTTACTCGAGGGGGCTGTTCGAGCAGTACTTC
-	TRBV9	TRBJ2-3	-	CASSVLSTVSTDTQYF	TGTGCCAGCAGCGTCCTGTCGACAGTTAGCACAGATACGCAGTATTTT
-	TRBV18	TRBJ1-3	-	CASSPPQRNTIYF	TGTGCCAGCTCACCACCCCAGAGAAACACCATATATTTT
-	TRBV27	TRBJ1-6	-	CASSLNGQSNSPLHF	TGTGCCAGCAGTTTAAACGGGCAGAGTAATTCACCCCTCCACTTT
-	TRBV6-6	TRBJ1-6	-	CASSYRDTTSPLHF	TGTGCCAGCAGTTACCGGGACACTACTTCACCCCTCCACTTT
-	TRBV2	TRBJ2-1	once	CASSKGAGAQFF	TGTGCCAGCTCGAAAGGGGCAGGGGCGCAGTTCTTC
TRBD1	TRBV19	TRBJ2-5	once	CASSPIDRGRETQYF	TGTGCCAGTAGTCCGATCGACAGGGGGCGAGAGACCCAGTACTTC
TRBD2	TRBV5-4	TRBJ2-1	-	CASSLLSGRSSYNEQFF	TGTGCCAGCAGCTTGCTAAGCGGGAGGAGCTCCTACAATGAGCAGTTCTTC
-	TRBV9	TRBJ2-3	-	CASAAGNGDFDTQYF	TGTGCCAGCGCCGCCGGGAACGGCGATTTTGATACGCAGTATTTT
-	TRBV19	TRBJ2-2	once	CASSTRDKPTGELFF	TGTGCCAGTAGTACGCGGGACAAGCCCACCGGGGAGCTGTTTTTT
-	TRBV6-6	TRBJ2-2	-	CAGGWGTGELFF	TGCGCGGGCGGTTGGGGCACCGGGGAGCTGTTTTTT
-	TRBV6-5	TRBJ1-2	few	CASSYSSIGYGYTF	TGTGCCAGCAGTTACTCGTCCATCGGCTATGGCTACACCTTC
TRBD1	TRBV4-2	TRBJ1-5	-	CASSQETGVRNQPQHF	TGTGCCAGCAGCCAAGAGACAGGGGTCCGCAATCAGCCCCAGCATTTT
-	TRBV4-1	TRBJ1-5	-	CASSQGQGAQPQHF	TGCGCCAGCAGCCAAGGGCAGGGTGCGCAGCCCCAGCATTTT
-	TRBV7-9	TRBJ1-2	-	CASSLNYNYGYTF	TGTGCCAGCAGCTTGAATTACAACTATGGCTACACCTTC
TRBD2	TRBV19	TRBJ2-7	-	CASSIEAGAYEQYF	TGTGCCAGTAGTATAGAGGCGGGGGCCTACGAGCAGTACTTC
TRBD1	TRBV6-6	TRBJ2-7	-	CASSYGRQGVYEQYF	TGTGCCAGCAGTTACGGACGACAGGGGGTCTACGAGCAGTACTTC
-	TRBV9	TRBJ2-3	-	CASSAFSTSTDTQYF	TGTGCCAGCAGCGCATTTAGCACTAGCACAGATACGCAGTATTTT
-	TRBV29-1	TRBJ1-5	-	CSVAAGSGSNQPQHF	TGCAGCGTTGCGGCGGGAAGTGGTAGCAATCAGCCCCAGCATTTT
TRBD1	TRBV2	TRBJ1-5	-	CASSVETGGNQPQHF	TGTGCCAGCAGCGTAGAGACAGGGGGGAATCAGCCCCAGCATTTT
TRBD1	TRBV5-1	TRBJ2-1	-	CASSHRGTGKDEQFF	TGCGCCAGCAGCCATAGGGGGACAGGGAAGGATGAGCAGTTCTTC
-	TRBV10-3	TRBJ2-6	-	CAISRGPTGANVLTF	TGTGCCATCAGTCGGGGTCCTACTGGGGCCAACGTCCTGACTTTC
TRBD2	TRBV10-3	TRBJ2-1	once	CAIKGLADNYNEQFF	TGTGCCATCAAGGGCCTAGCGGACAACTACAATGAGCAGTTCTTC
TRBD1	TRBV10-3	TRBJ1-1	-	CAISGTGNTEAFF	TGTGCCATCAGTGGGACAGGGAACACTGAAGCTTTCTTT
TRBD1	TRBV6-6	TRBJ1-3	once	CASSVDRGGNTIYF	TGTGCCAGCAGCGTGGACAGGGGCGGAAACACCATATATTTT
-	TRBV28	TRBJ2-7	-	CASSLPGDEQYF	TGTGCCAGCAGCCTGCCAGGGGACGAGCAGTACTTC
-	TRBV29-1	TRBJ1-1	few	CSVGQINTEAFF	TGCAGCGTTGGACAGATAAACACTGAAGCTTTCTTT
-	TRBV5-1	TRBJ2-2	few	CASSLGGTGELFF	TGCGCCAGCAGCTTGGGGGGCACCGGGGAGCTGTTTTTT
-	TRBV4-1	TRBJ2-7	-	CASSQVADYEQYF	TGCGCCAGCAGCCAAGTAGCAGACTACGAGCAGTACTTC
TRBD2	TRBV6-1	TRBJ2-3	-	CASSEGFGLAGADTQYF	TGTGCCAGCAGTGAAGGTTTTGGTCTAGCGGGGGCAGATACGCAGTATTTT
TRBD1	TRBV6-1	TRBJ2-2	-	CASSERRGTTGELFF	TGTGCCAGCAGTGAACGCAGGGGGACCACCGGGGAGCTGTTTTTT
TRBD2	TRBV6-5	TRBJ2-3	-	CASSYSAGVADTQYF	TGTGCCAGCAGTTACTCTGCGGGAGTTGCAGATACGCAGTATTTT
-	TRBV9	TRBJ1-1	few	CASSEGPWDNTEAFF	TGTGCCAGCAGCGAGGGGCCCTGGGATAACACTGAAGCTTTCTTT
-	TRBV21-1	TRBJ1-4	-	CASSTGDRGLVSEKLFF	TGTGCCAGCAGCACGGGGGATAGGGGGCTCGTCAGTGAAAAACTGTTTTTT